One sample yielded the 18 T cell receptor beta chains listed below, sequenced in a study of T cells after yellow fever vaccination. TCRdb re-called the 5' RACE reads with MiXCR, one entry per CDR3 protein. Of about 53,000 distinct CDR3 sequences in the sample, 5% to 6.5% were seen once. The source was PBMCs, either bulk or a sorted T-cell subset (CD4+, CD8+, memory, or dextramer-sorted; not recorded which), collected on the day of the yellow fever booster vaccination. These receptors all stem from a young man who received the YFV17D yellow fever vaccine.

This clonotype was observed many times. In DNA, the CDR3 is TGCAGCGTAGGGACAAGGGGAAGCAATCAGCCCCAGCATTTT. Protein product: CSVGTRGSNQPQHF. The chain carries TRBV29-1 and TRBJ1-5; tentatively, D is TRBD1 (6 bases). With 6 bases removed from V and 1 base from J, the gap between germline ends came to 13 bases. The CDR3 is made up of 14 amino acids. The germline V gene encodes CDR1 SQVTM and CDR2 ANQGSEA.

The CDR3 protein is CATSMGPRGAGTPLHF. As DNA, the CDR3 is TGTGCCACCAGCATGGGCCCGCGAGGGGCGGGCACACCCCTCCACTTT. The rearrangement joins TRBV15 to TRBJ1-6; possibly TRBD1 for D (5 bases). V lost 4 bases, J lost 11 bases, and 21 bases lay in between. This CDR3 region has 16 residues. Per the germline V gene, CDR1 is LNHNV and CDR2 is YYDKDF (reference sequence).

This clonotype showed up many times. The chain joins TRBV11-2 to TRBJ2-7; 11 bases fit TRBD2. Trimming took 5 bases from V and 4 from J; bases not matched to a gene: 10. This CDR3 has 16 residues. Germline lookup yields CDR1 SGHAT and CDR2 FQNNGV. The CDR3: CASSGGASGGTYEQYF. In DNA, the CDR3 is TGTGCCAGCAGCGGAGGTGCTAGCGGGGGGACGTACGAGCAGTACTTC.

This clonotype was recorded many times. The V and J genes are TRBV7-9 and TRBJ1-2; a possible D gene is TRBD1 (6 bases). Germline assignment: CDR1 SEHNR and CDR2 FQNEAQ (reference sequence). CDR3 length: 14 residues. With 3 bases removed from V and 7 bases from J, the gap between germline ends came to 15 bases. CDR3 region: CASSFGGPLPGYTF. The CDR3 nucleotides are TGTGCCAGCAGCTTCGGGGGGCCGCTCCCTGGCTACACCTTC. The full variable domain, with the rest looked up from reference TRBV7-9 and TRBJ1-2, is DTGVSQNPRHKITKRGQNVTFRCDPISEHNRLYWYRQTLGQGPEFLTYFQNEAQLEKSRLLSDRFSAERPKGSFSTLEIQRTEQGDSAMYLCASSFGGPLPGYTFGSGTRLTVV.

This clonotype appeared a few times. V usage is TRBV7-2 and J usage is TRBJ2-3; 15 bases fit TRBD2. Germline CDR1 and CDR2: SGHTA and FQGNSA. The V segment lost 2 bases and the J segment 3 bases; nucleotides outside the gene matches: 6. The CDR3 spans 18 residues. CDR3 in amino acids: CASSLRRTSGGVTDTQYF. For the CDR3, the DNA is TGTGCCAGCAGCTTACGGCGGACTAGCGGGGGGGTTACAGATACGCAGTATTTT.

In its sample, this clonotype was seen many times. CDR3 in amino acids: CSVEVWENTGELFF. The CDR3 nucleotides read TGCAGCGTTGAAGTTTGGGAGAACACCGGGGAGCTGTTTTTT. The gene calls are TRBV29-1 and TRBJ2-2; D gene ambiguous. The V end lost 1 base, the J end lost 1 base, and 7 bases lay between the germline ends. In germline, CDR1 is SQVTM, CDR2 ANQGSEA. The CDR3 totals 14 residues.

This clonotype was recorded many times. This chain links TRBV5-1 with TRBJ2-7, with TRBD1 matching over 11 bases. The trim removed 2 bases at V and 5 bases at J, leaving 3 bases unmatched. The CDR3 extends over 14 amino acids. Germline lookup yields CDR1 SGHRS and CDR2 YFSETQ. DNA for the CDR3: TGCGCCAGCAGCTTAGGGACAGGGGGAAACGAGCAGTACGTC. Protein product: CASSLGTGGNEQYV.

There are a few counts of this clonotype. The gene calls are TRBV5-4 and TRBJ2-7; TRBD1 matches 11 bases. Germline CDR1 is SGHNT and CDR2 is YYREEE (reference sequence). Losses at the gene ends were 1 base for V and 10 bases for J; bases not matched to a gene: 7. CDR3 length: 14 residues. The CDR3 here is CASSLYGQGAGQYF. Here the CDR3 DNA reads TGTGCCAGCAGCTTGTACGGACAGGGGGCAGGCCAGTACTTC.

This clonotype was recorded a few times. The chain carries TRBV9 and TRBJ1-2; no clear D gene. Trimming left V 4 bases short and J 8 bases short, with 9 bases between. The CDR3 runs to 11 residues. The germline V gene has CDR1 SGDLS and CDR2 YYNGEE. CDR3 in DNA: TGTGCCAGCAGCCAGGACGGGGGCTACACCTTC. Protein product: CASSQDGGYTF.

At least ten counts were recorded for this clonotype. The rearrangement links TRBV18 to TRBJ2-3; TRBD2 aligns across 10 bases. CDR1 is KGHSH, CDR2 LQKENI, per germline. Unmatched junction bases numbered 3, after V lost 3 bases and J lost 0 bases. This CDR3 has 16 residues. CDR3 protein: CASSPRTSGSTDTQYF. The DNA of the CDR3 is TGTGCCAGCTCACCCAGGACTAGCGGAAGCACAGATACGCAGTATTTT.

This clonotype was counted between two and nine times. The chain carries TRBV6-5 and TRBJ2-1; D may be TRBD2 (5 bases). Germline CDR1 reads MNHEY; CDR2 reads SVGAGI. V was shortened by 0 bases and J by 0 bases, with 12 bases between the two germline ends. The CDR3 consists of 17 residues. The CDR3 DNA sequence: TGTGCCAGCAGTTACTCGAGGGTCAGGAGCTCCTACAATGAGCAGTTCTTC. Protein product: CASSYSRVRSSYNEQFF.

This clonotype was detected ten times or more. The genes are TRBV24-1 and TRBJ1-2; TRBD1 agrees at 7 bases. Trimming cost V 6 bases and J 4 bases; bases outside gene matches: 10. The germline V gene encodes CDR1 KGHDR and CDR2 SFDVKD. There are 15 residues in the CDR3. This CDR3 reads CATSPDRELGYGYTF. Written as DNA, the CDR3 is TGTGCCACCAGTCCCGACAGGGAATTGGGCTATGGCTACACCTTC.

This clonotype occurred a few times. The chain recombines TRBV18 with TRBJ2-7; 7 positions match TRBD1. V shed 3 bases, J shed 3 bases, and the junction held 11 bases outside the gene matches. Per germline, CDR1 KGHSH and CDR2 LQKENI. The CDR3 runs to 16 residues. Here the CDR3 reads CASSPNAGTVSYEQYF. In DNA, the CDR3 is TGTGCCAGCTCACCGAACGCCGGGACAGTGAGCTACGAGCAGTACTTC.

This clonotype showed up just a few times. The chain has TRBV19 and TRBJ2-1; D unresolved. Deletions cut 7 bases from V and 6 bases from J, with 7 bases between. The CDR3 runs to 11 residues. Germline V gene lookup returns CDR1 LNHDA and CDR2 SQIVND (reference sequence). CDR3 nucleotides: TGTGCCAGTATTTGGGGCAATGAGCAGTTCTTC. It yields the protein CASIWGNEQFF.

This chain connects TRBV20-1 to TRBJ1-5; weak D call: TRBD1 (5 bases). Trimming removed 5 bases from V and 3 bases from J, with 14 bases in between. CDR1 DFQATT and CDR2 SNEGSKA come from the germline V gene (reference sequence). The CDR3 consists of 14 residues. The DNA of the CDR3 is TGCAGTGCTCGGTCCCAGGGTATCAATCAGCCCCAGCATTTT. It yields the protein CSARSQGINQPQHF.

This clonotype was seen only once. The chain has TRBV10-3 and TRBJ2-1; no reliable D call. The germline CDR1 and CDR2 sequences are ENHRY and SYGVKD. The V gene lost 2 bases and the J gene lost 7 bases, with 9 bases spanning the gap. CDR3 length equals 13 residues. CDR3 amino acids: CAISETNENEQFF. CDR3 sequence (DNA): TGTGCCATCAGTGAGACTAACGAGAATGAGCAGTTCTTC.

This clonotype has ten or more counts. The chain recombines TRBV12-3 or TRBV12-4 with TRBJ2-5; D gene uncertain. V lost 3 bases, J lost 5 bases, and 13 bases lay in between. This CDR3 has 14 amino acids. The CDR3 spells CASSFQGTVETQYF. The CDR3 DNA reads as TGTGCCAGCAGTTTTCAAGGAACAGTGGAGACCCAGTACTTC.

The chain carries TRBV5-1 and TRBJ1-3; no reliable D call. CDR3 length equals 15 residues. Germline values: CDR1 SGHRS, CDR2 YFSETQ. V was shortened by 0 bases and J by 0 bases, with 7 bases between the two germline ends. CDR3 coding DNA: TGCGCCAGCAGCTTGGGTCGGAACTCTGGAAACACCATATATTTT. The encoded protein is CASSLGRNSGNTIYF.